A selection of T cell receptor beta chains follows, all from one sample in a study of T cells in tumors after PD-1 blockade. TCRdb's table, derived via immunoSEQ multiplex PCR, lists solely in-frame clones and lacks some. There are approximately 35,000 clones in the sample; around 80% occur only once, and under 40% lies in the top ten. Sequences were derived from PBMCs, sampled before anti-PD-1 treatment. These receptor sequences come from a human donor with basal cell carcinoma. Both conserved end residues are part of each CDR3. A D gene is named only where the DNA matches it firmly.

D,V,J,CDR3
TRBD1,TRBV11-3,TRBJ2-3,CASSPGQGTDTQYF
NA,TRBV3-1/TRBV3-2,TRBJ2-6,CASSLRSGANVLTF
TRBD1,TRBV11-3,TRBJ2-1,CASSSGQADEQFF
NA,TRBV4-3,TRBJ1-1,CASSQDHGARTEAFF
NA,TRBV11-2,TRBJ2-1,CASSYGSYNEQFF
TRBD2,TRBV5-1,TRBJ2-7,CASSLRTSGRSYEQYF
NA,TRBV7-6,TRBJ1-5,CASSPSPNQPQHF
TRBD2,TRBV19,TRBJ2-3,CASSVGLAGPSDTQYF
NA,TRBV13,TRBJ2-7,CASSLEQGSEQYF
NA,TRBV18,TRBJ2-3,CASSPSRSTDTQYF
NA,TRBV28,TRBJ1-4,CASSLLSGGKLFF
TRBD1,TRBV3-1/TRBV3-2,TRBJ2-7,CASSPRTGGGEQYF
TRBD1,TRBV9,TRBJ2-1,CASSTRTGGHNEQFF
TRBD1,TRBV6-5,TRBJ1-3,CASSFGTEQNTIYF
NA,TRBV5-4,TRBJ1-2,CASSLDGRAARHYGYTF
TRBD2,TRBV5-1,TRBJ2-7,CASSLGLAGNQYEQYF
TRBD1,TRBV7-2,TRBJ1-1,CASSLVGQGGTEAFF
TRBD1,TRBV3-1/TRBV3-2,TRBJ2-3,CASSQDRGGQGPRGTQYF
NA,TRBV30,TRBJ2-7,CAWTSRFGEQYF
TRBD1,TRBV5-1,TRBJ1-4,CASSPAGGSNEKLFF
NA,TRBV2,TRBJ2-3,CASSEVWTALADTQYF
NA,TRBV12-3/TRBV12-4,TRBJ2-7,CASSLAWGYEQYF
NA,TRBV5-5,TRBJ1-1,CASSPADPTRTEAFF
NA,TRBV14,TRBJ2-7,CASSQGTGPYEQYF
NA,TRBV11-3,TRBJ2-3,CASSLDSAGASTDTQYF
NA,TRBV6-2/TRBV6-3,TRBJ2-1,CASSPLANEQFF
TRBD1,TRBV27,TRBJ1-3,CASSFYPPGQGTNTIYF
NA,TRBV6-5,TRBJ1-1,CASSQRGVSGTEAFF
NA,TRBV28,TRBJ2-5,CASSLGGYQETQYF
TRBD1,TRBV6-5,TRBJ2-7,CASRVETGASYEQYF
TRBD2,TRBV3-1/TRBV3-2,TRBJ2-7,CASSQATRTSGSYEQYF
TRBD1,TRBV11-3,TRBJ1-2,CASSLWGTGLDGYTF
NA,TRBV10-2,TRBJ2-7,CASSENWYEQYF
TRBD2,TRBV10-3,TRBJ2-7,CAISESVAGDYEQYF
NA,TRBV5-1,TRBJ2-2,CASSLSAGTGELFF
TRBD2,TRBV7-3,TRBJ2-2,CASSSAGGRTGELFF
TRBD2,TRBV7-2,TRBJ2-2,CASSHGLAGGNTGELFF
NA,TRBV5-8,TRBJ1-1,CASSLQRVAEAFF
TRBD1,TRBV19,TRBJ1-2,CATQNLRPGTGSNYGYTF
NA,TRBV7-9,TRBJ2-3,CASSPGAESRADTQYF
TRBD2,TRBV7-2,TRBJ2-1,CASSSGLAREQFF
NA,TRBV5-1,TRBJ1-1,CASRGRLNTEAFF
TRBD2,TRBV7-3,TRBJ2-1,CASSLTPSGGYNEQFF
NA,TRBV7-2,TRBJ1-6,CASSQLARAYNSPLHF